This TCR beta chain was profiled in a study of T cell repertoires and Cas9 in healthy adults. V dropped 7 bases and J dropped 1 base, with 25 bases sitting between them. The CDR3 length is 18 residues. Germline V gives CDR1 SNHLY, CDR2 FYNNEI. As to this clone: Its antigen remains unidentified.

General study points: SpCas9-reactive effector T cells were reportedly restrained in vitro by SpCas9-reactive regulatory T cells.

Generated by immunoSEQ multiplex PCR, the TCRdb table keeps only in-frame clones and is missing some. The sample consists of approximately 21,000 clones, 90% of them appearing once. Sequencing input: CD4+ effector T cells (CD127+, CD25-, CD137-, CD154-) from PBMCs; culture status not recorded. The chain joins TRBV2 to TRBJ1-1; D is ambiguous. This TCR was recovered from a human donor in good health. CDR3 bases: TGTGCCAGCATCAAGGATCTTAGGATCACCGGAGGGAACACTGAAGCTTTCTTT. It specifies CASIKDLRITGGNTEAFF.